The 7 T cell receptor beta chains reported below all come from one sample, sequenced in a study of CD8+ T cells in alopecia areata. Extraction of RNA preceded its reverse transcription into cDNA, which served as the sequencing template. Clones were sequenced by immunoSEQ multiplex PCR, and TCRdb holds only the in-frame ones, with some missing. The sample yields 120,000 or so clones, less than 45% seen once. The source material was CD4+ T cells sorted from blood. The receptors stem from a human donor with alopecia areata.

The chain links TRBV25-1 to TRBJ2-3; 7 bases line up with TRBD2. The CDR3 runs to 17 residues. J was trimmed by 5 bases and V by 1 base; bases with no gene match: 12. In germline, CDR1 is MGHDK, CDR2 SYGVNS. DNA for the CDR3: TGTGCCAGCAGTGAATTAACGACTCGGGAGGCGGGAGATACGCAGTATTTT. Amino acids: CASSELTTREAGDTQYF.

At least ten counts were recorded for this clone. The V and J genes are TRBV28 and TRBJ2-7, with a possible D match to TRBD1 (6 bases). Trimming pared 3 bases from V and 6 bases from J, leaving 12 bases between. The CDR3 runs 13 residues. Germline V gene sequence: CDR1 MDHEN, CDR2 SYDVKM. Here the CDR3 DNA reads TGTGCCAGCAGTTTGGGTCTAGGGGGCGAGCAGTACTTC. Protein product: CASSLGLGGEQYF.

Regarding this clone: The junction departs from germline at one end; a sequencing error may be responsible. The chain carries TRBV4-2 and TRBJ1-5; 9 nucleotides align to TRBD1. CDR3 length: 15 amino acids. The germline CDR1 and CDR2 sequences are LGHNA and YNFKEQ. For the CDR3, the DNA is TGTGCCAGCAGCCAGGACAGGGGTAGCAATCAGCCCCGGCATTTT. Amino acid sequence: CASSQDRGSNQPRHF.

This clone came up a few times. The chain uses TRBV6-6 and TRBJ2-5; D is undetermined. From germline, CDR1 is MNHNY and CDR2 SVGAGI (reference sequence). The CDR3 sequence is 11 residues long. The V end lost 6 bases, the J end lost 4 bases, and 6 bases lay between the germline ends. In DNA, the CDR3 is TGTGCCAGCAGGAAGGGAGAGACCCAGTACTTC. Translation: CASRKGETQYF.

This chain links TRBV4-3 with TRBJ2-1; D gene ambiguous. This CDR3 has 15 residues. Germline lookup yields CDR1 LGHNA and CDR2 YSLEER. V shed 0 bases and J shed 0 bases, with 6 bases lying between them. CDR3 sequence reads: CASSQDYSSYNEQFF. CDR3 DNA sequence: TGCGCCAGCAGCCAAGACTACAGCTCCTACAATGAGCAGTTCTTC.

This clone has more than one count but fewer than ten. The chain carries TRBV4-3 and TRBJ2-2; 10 bases match TRBD2. The V segment lost 1 base and the J segment 8 bases; nucleotides outside the gene matches: 10. CDR3 length: 17 residues. In germline, CDR1 is LGHNA, CDR2 YSLEER. CDR3 residues: CASSQGGTSGILGELFF. CDR3 nucleotides: TGCGCCAGCAGCCAAGGAGGAACTAGCGGGATCCTAGGGGAGCTGTTTTTT.

This rearrangement joins TRBV11-1 to TRBJ2-4; a weak D match, TRBD2 (5 bases). The CDR3 extends over 15 amino acids. Looked up from germline, CDR1 is SGHAT and CDR2 is FQDESV (reference sequence). V dropped 10 bases and J dropped 1 base, with 17 bases sitting between them. This CDR3 is CATSKRDGAKNIQYF. CDR3 DNA sequence: TGTGCCACTTCCAAGAGGGATGGGGCCAAAAACATTCAGTACTTC.